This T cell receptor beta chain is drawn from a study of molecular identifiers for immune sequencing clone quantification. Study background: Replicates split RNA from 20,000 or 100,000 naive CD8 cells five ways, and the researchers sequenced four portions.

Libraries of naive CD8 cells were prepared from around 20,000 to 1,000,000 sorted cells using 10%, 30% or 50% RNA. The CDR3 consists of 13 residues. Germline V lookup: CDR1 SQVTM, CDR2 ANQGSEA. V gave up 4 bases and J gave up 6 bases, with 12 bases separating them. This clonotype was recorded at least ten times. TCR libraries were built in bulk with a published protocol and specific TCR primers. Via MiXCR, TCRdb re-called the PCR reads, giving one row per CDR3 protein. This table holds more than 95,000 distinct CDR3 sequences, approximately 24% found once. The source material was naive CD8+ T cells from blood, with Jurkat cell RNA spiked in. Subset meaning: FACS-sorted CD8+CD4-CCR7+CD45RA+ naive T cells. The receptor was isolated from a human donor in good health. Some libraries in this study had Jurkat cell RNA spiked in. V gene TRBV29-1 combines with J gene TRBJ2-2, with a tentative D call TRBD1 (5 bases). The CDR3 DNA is TGCAGCGTTGGGACGCAGGGCGCCGGGGAGCTGTTTTTT. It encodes CSVGTQGAGELFF.